The clone carrying this T cell receptor beta chain was seen only a few times. Its antigen is unknown. Sorting produced populations that all topped 95% purity. The V gene's germline CDR1 is SQVTM and CDR2 ANQGSEA. Trimming cost V 5 bases and J 1 base, with 11 bases left between them. The CDR3 loop spans 13 amino acids. The data derive from a study of beta chain features in type 1 diabetes. All of the isolated RNA was reverse transcribed, so expressed TCRB transcripts were sequenced. Some clones are missing from TCRdb's copy, which holds only in-frame ones; the method was immunoSEQ multiplex PCR. The profile covers 390,000 or so clones, with 11% to 15% appearing a single time and approximately 0.035% taken by the ten largest. Study observations and caveats: Across patients, naive, central memory and Treg TCRB repertoires exhibited apparently greater similarity than was observed across healthy donors. Shorter templates might be favored by PCR, equally in patients and controls. For Type 1 diabetes patients, all four CD4+ subsets carried TCRB CDR3s that were moderately but significantly shorter.

This chain joins TRBV29-1 and TRBJ1-1; D is uncertain. The receptor was derived from a man aged 25-45 years in good health. What was sequenced was naive CD4+ T cells from blood. The CDR3 loop is CSVSGYGNTEAFF. The CDR3 coding sequence is TGCAGCGTTTCAGGATATGGGAACACTGAAGCTTTCTTT.